This T cell receptor beta chain was sequenced in a study of monozygotic twins with cystic fibrosis. The table came from immunoSEQ multiplex PCR; TCRdb's copy has only in-frame clones and leaves some out. Of approximately 25,000 clones in the sample, approximately 89% were seen once. Germline lookup yields CDR1 SGHRS and CDR2 YFSETQ. This CDR3 comprises 14 residues. Trimming stripped 0 bases from V and 1 base from J, with 7 bases between. The chain combines TRBV5-1 with TRBJ1-1, with D uncertain. The source of this sequence is a girl aged 2 to 10 with cystic fibrosis. The specimen was blood. The CDR3 spells CASSLAPQNTEAFF. In DNA form, the CDR3 reads TGCGCCAGCAGCTTGGCTCCTCAGAACACTGAAGCTTTCTTT.